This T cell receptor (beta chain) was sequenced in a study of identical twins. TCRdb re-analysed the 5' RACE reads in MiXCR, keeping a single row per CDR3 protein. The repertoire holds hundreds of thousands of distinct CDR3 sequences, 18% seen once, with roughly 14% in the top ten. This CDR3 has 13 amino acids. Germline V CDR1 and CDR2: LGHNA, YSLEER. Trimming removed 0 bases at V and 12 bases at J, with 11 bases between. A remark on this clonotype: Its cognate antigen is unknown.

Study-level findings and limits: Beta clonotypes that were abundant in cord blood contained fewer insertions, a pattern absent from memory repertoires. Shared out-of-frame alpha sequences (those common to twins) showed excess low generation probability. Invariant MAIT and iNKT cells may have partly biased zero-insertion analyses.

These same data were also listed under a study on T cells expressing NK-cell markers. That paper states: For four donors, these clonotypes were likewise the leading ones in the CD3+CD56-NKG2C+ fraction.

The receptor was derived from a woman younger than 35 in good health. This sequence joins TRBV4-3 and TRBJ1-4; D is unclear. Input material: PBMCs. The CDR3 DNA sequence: TGCGCCAGCAGCCAAGAGATGATGAGGGAACTGTTTTTT. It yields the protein CASSQEMMRELFF.